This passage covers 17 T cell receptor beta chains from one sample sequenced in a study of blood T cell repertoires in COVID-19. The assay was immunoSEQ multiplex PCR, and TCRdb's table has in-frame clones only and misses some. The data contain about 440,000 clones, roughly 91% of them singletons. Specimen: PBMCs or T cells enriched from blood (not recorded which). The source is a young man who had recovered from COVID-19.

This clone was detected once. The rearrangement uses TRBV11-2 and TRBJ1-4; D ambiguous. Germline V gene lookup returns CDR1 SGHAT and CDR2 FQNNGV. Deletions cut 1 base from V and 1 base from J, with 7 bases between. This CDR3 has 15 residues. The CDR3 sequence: CASSLGLQTNEKLFF. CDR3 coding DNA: TGTGCCAGCAGCTTAGGACTCCAAACTAATGAAAAACTGTTTTTT. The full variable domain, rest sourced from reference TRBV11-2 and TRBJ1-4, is EAGVAQSPRYKIIEKRQSVAFWCNPISGHATLYWYQQILGQGPKLLIQFQNNGVVDDSQLPKDRFSAERLKGVDSTLKIQPAKLEDSAVYLCASSLGLQTNEKLFFGSGTQLSVL.

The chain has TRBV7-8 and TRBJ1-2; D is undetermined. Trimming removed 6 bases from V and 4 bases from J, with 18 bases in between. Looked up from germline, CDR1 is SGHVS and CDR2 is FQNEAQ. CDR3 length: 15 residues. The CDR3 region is CASSLSEGGGYGYTF. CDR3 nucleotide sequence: TGTGCCAGCAGTTTAAGCGAAGGCGGCGGCTATGGCTACACCTTC.

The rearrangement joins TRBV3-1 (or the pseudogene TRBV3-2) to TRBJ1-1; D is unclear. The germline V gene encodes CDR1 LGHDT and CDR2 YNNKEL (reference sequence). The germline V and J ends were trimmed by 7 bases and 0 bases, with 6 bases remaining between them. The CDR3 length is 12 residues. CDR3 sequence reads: CASMNMNTEAFF. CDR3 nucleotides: TGTGCCAGCATGAACATGAACACTGAAGCTTTCTTT.

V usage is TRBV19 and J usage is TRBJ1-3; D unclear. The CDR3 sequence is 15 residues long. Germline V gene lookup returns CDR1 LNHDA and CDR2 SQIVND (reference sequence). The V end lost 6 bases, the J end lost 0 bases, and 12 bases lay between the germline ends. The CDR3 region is CASRRSGSSGNTIYF. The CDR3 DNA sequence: TGTGCCAGTAGGCGCAGCGGGTCCTCTGGAAACACCATATATTTT.

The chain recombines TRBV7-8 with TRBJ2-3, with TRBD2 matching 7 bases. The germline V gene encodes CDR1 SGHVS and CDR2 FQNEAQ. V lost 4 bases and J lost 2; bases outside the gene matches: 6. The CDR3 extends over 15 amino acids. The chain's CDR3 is CASSWREGLTDTQYF. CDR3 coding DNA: TGTGCCAGCAGCTGGAGGGAGGGCCTCACAGATACGCAGTATTTT.

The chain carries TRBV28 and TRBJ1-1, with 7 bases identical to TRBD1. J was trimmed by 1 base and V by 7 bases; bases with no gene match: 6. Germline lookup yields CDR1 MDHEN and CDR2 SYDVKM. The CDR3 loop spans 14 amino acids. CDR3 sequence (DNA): TGTGCCAGCAAAGAGACAGGGTCGAACACTGAAGCTTTCTTT. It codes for CASKETGSNTEAFF.

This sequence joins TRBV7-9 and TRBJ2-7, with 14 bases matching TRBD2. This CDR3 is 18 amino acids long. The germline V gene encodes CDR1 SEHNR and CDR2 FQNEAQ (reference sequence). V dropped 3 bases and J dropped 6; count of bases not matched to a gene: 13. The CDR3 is CASSFTSGLAGDGSEQYF. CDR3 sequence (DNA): TGTGCCAGCAGCTTCACCTCGGGACTAGCGGGAGATGGGTCCGAGCAGTACTTC.

The CDR3 is CATQDSLEDTIYF. The CDR3 DNA is TGTGCCACCCAAGACAGCCTCGAGGACACCATATATTTT. This chain uses TRBV19 with TRBJ1-3; D is possibly TRBD1 (5 bases). V was shortened by 10 bases and J by 8 bases, with 18 bases between the two germline ends. Looked up from germline, CDR1 is LNHDA and CDR2 is SQIVND (reference sequence). The CDR3 totals 13 residues.

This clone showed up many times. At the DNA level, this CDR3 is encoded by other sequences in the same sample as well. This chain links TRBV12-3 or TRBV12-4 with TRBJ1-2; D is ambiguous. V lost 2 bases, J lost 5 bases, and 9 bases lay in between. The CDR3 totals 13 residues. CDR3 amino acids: CASSLRGGYGYTF. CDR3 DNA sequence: TGTGCCAGCAGTTTACGGGGAGGATATGGCTACACCTTC.

CDR3 DNA sequence: TGTGCCAGCAGCGGTTGGGACAGGGAATATAGAGGCTACACCTTC. Residues: CASSGWDREYRGYTF. V and J are TRBV11-3 and TRBJ1-2; 9 positions match TRBD1. Germline CDR1 and CDR2: SGHNT and YENEEA. The CDR3 runs 15 residues. J gave up 8 bases and V 5 bases, and 12 bases lay outside the gene matches.

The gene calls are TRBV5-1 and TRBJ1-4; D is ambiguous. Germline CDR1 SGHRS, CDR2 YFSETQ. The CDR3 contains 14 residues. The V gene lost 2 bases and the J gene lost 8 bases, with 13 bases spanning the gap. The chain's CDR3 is CASSFDIENEKLFF. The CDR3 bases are TGCGCCAGCAGCTTTGACATCGAAAACGAAAAACTGTTTTTT.

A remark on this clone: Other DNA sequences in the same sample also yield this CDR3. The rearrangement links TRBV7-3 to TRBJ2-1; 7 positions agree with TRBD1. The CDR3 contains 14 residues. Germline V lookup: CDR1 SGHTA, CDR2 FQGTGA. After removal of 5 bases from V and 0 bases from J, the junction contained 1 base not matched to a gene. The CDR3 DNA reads TGTGCCAGCAGCCCAGGGGGCTCCTACAATGAGCAGTTCTTC. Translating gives CASSPGGSYNEQFF. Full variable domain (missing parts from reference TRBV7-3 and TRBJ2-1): GAGVSQTPSNKVTEKGKYVELRCDPISGHTALYWYRQSLGQGPEFLIYFQGTGAADDSGLPNDRFFAVRPEGSVSTLKIQRTERGDSAVYLCASSPGGSYNEQFFGPGTRLTVL.

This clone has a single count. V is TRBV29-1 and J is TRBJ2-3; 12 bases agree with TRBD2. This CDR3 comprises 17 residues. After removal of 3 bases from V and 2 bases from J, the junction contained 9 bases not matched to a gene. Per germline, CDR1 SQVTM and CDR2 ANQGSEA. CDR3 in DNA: TGCAGCGTTGAGGGACCCCTAGCGGGAGGGACCACAGATACGCAGTATTTT. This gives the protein CSVEGPLAGGTTDTQYF.

The CDR3 spells CASLAGTKETQYF. The CDR3 bases are TGTGCCAGCTTAGCGGGAACTAAAGAGACCCAGTACTTC. This sequence joins TRBV28 and TRBJ2-5; 8 nucleotides match TRBD2. CDR1 and CDR2 from the germline V gene are MDHEN and SYDVKM. CDR3 length: 13 residues. The V and J ends lost 8 bases and 3 bases, in that order; junction bases with no gene match: 5.

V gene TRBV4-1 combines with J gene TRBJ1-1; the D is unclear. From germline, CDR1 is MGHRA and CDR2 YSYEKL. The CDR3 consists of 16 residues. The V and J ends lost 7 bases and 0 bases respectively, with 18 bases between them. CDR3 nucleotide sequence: TGCGCCAGCACCCTACTAGCTGGGGAGGTGAACACTGAAGCTTTCTTT. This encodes CASTLLAGEVNTEAFF.

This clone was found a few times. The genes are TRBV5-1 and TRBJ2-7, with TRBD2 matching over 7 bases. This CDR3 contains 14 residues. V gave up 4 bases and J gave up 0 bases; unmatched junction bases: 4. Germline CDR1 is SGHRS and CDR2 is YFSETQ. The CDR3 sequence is CASSLSGGSYEQYF. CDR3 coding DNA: TGCGCCAGCAGCCTCTCGGGGGGCTCCTACGAGCAGTACTTC.

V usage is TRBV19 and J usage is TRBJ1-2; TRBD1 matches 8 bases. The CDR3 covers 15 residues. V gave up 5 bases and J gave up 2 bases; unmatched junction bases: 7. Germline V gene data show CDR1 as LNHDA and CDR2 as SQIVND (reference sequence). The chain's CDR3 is CASSDGQGANYGYTF. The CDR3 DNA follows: TGTGCCAGTAGTGACGGACAGGGAGCAAACTATGGCTACACCTTC.